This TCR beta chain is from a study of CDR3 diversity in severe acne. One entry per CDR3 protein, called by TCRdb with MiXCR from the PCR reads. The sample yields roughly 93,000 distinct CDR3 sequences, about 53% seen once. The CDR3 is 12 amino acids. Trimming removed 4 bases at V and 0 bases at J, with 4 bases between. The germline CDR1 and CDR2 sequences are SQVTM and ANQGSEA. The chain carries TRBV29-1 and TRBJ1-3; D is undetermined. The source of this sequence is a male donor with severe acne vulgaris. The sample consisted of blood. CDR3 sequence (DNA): TGCAGCGTTGTTACCTCTGGAAACACCATATATTTT. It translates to CSVVTSGNTIYF. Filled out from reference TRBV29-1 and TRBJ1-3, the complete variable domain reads SAVISQKPSRDICQRGTSLTIQCQVDSQVTMMFWYRQQPGQSLTLIATANQGSEATYESGFVIDKFPISRPNLTFSTLTVSNMSPEDSSIYLCSVVTSGNTIYFGEGSWLTVV.